The clone carrying this T cell receptor (beta chain) was seen a few times. What it binds is unknown. TCRdb called the RT-PCR reads again in MiXCR, with one record for every CDR3 protein. The table lists around 710,000 distinct CDR3 sequences, 14% of them singletons, with approximately 7% in the top ten. This record belongs to a study of response to subunit inactivated influenza vaccine. Study outcomes and limitations: Every seasonal influenza vaccination brings in few new T cells, the authors suggested.

The sequencing used PBMCs from blood, collected less than 15 days before vaccination. The TCR comes from a man aged 45-65 years who received an inactivated influenza vaccine.

The CDR3 bases are TGCGCCAGCGCCCCAACAGGGGGCTACGAGCAGTACTTC. Translating it yields CASAPTGGYEQYF. V usage is TRBV4-3 and J usage is TRBJ2-7; 8 bases match TRBD1. Germline assignment: CDR1 LGHNA and CDR2 YSLEER. Germline trimming cut 8 bases from V and 3 bases from J; bases unmatched to any gene: 6. This CDR3 region has 13 residues.